A single sample is the source of the 30 T cell receptor beta chains below, sequenced in a study of regulatory T cells in long-lasting Graves disease. Time point: newly diagnosed GD, antithyroid drugs for less than 3 months. The authors made the TCR library using RNA they extracted from PBMCs. Arm-PCR of CDR3 regions and iRepertoire HTBI primers were used to build TCR beta libraries. TCRdb recomputed calls from the multiplex PCR reads with MiXCR, one row per CDR3 protein. The sample has roughly 500,000 distinct CDR3 sequences; about 13% are singletons. The data also belong to a second study, concerning T cells in Graves' hyperthyroidism and ophthalmopathy.

Sequenced material: peripheral blood mononuclear cells (PBMCs), taken at new diagnosis, from a patient treated with antithyroid drugs. Receptors were obtained from a man aged 30 to 45 with Graves disease.

In this sample, this clonotype turned up a few times. The chain employs TRBV14 and TRBJ2-2; perhaps TRBD1 as D (6 bases). The CDR3 loop spans 17 amino acids. Trimming left V 2 bases short and J 6 bases short, with 19 bases between. CDR1 SGHDN and CDR2 FVKESK come from the germline V gene. CDR3 protein: CASSQKYGQLNPGELFF. In DNA, the CDR3 is TGTGCCAGCAGCCAAAAATATGGACAGCTAAATCCCGGGGAGCTGTTTTTT.

Of note for this clonotype: A read error may explain this, as a much larger clone is one base away. V gene TRBV2 combines with J gene TRBJ2-5; TRBD2 matches 16 bases. Germline V gene data show CDR1 as SNHLY and CDR2 as FYNNEI. CDR3 length: 18 amino acids. V shed 6 bases, J shed 11 bases, and the junction held 18 bases outside the gene matches. The CDR3 nucleotides are TGTGCCAGCAGAGGGACTAGCGGGAGGGCCCCACCTTACAATGAGCAGTACTTC. Protein product: CASRGTSGRAPPYNEQYF.

This clonotype was recorded at least ten times. The chain couples TRBV12-3 or TRBV12-4 to TRBJ1-4; D perhaps matches TRBD1 (5 bases). Trimming removed 5 bases at V and 10 bases at J, with 11 bases between. The CDR3 is made up of 12 amino acids. For the CDR3, the DNA is TGTGCCAGCAGTCAGACAGAGGGAAAACTGTTTTTT. It yields the protein CASSQTEGKLFF.

This clonotype was detected many times. The gene calls are TRBV10-3 and TRBJ2-1; D remains ambiguous. CDR1 and CDR2 from the germline V gene are ENHRY and SYGVKD. The CDR3 totals 11 residues. Trimming left V 5 bases short and J 6 bases short, with 5 bases between. The CDR3 coding sequence is TGTGCCATCAGTCCGGGCAATGAGCAGTTCTTC. This encodes CAISPGNEQFF.

This clonotype was seen repeatedly, ten times or more. The chain carries TRBV20-1 and TRBJ1-2; 8 bases are a match to TRBD1. The germline V gene encodes CDR1 DFQATT and CDR2 SNEGSKA (reference sequence). The CDR3 totals 14 residues. Trimming took 0 bases from V and 7 from J; bases not matched to a gene: 7. CDR3 residues: CSARDRTGMGGYTF. CDR3 bases: TGCAGTGCTAGAGACCGGACAGGGATGGGTGGCTACACCTTC.

This clonotype was counted ten times or more. The chain combines TRBV6-1 with TRBJ2-3; a weak D match, TRBD2 (7 bases). Germline values: CDR1 MNHNS, CDR2 SASEGT. This CDR3 comprises 15 residues. Between the trimmed V and J ends, which lost 4 bases and 6 bases, there was a span of 17 bases. CDR3 in amino acids: CASSVSRRGGDTQYF. The CDR3 bases are TGTGCCAGCAGTGTTTCCCGGAGGGGGGGTGATACGCAGTATTTT.

This clonotype was detected many times. The chain employs TRBV19 and TRBJ2-7; D is ambiguous. This CDR3 is built from 14 residues. With 1 base removed from V and 6 bases from J, the gap between germline ends came to 13 bases. From germline, CDR1 is LNHDA and CDR2 SQIVND (reference sequence). The CDR3 DNA reads TGTGCCAGTAGTATAGTAGGCCAGATCGGCGAGCAGTACTTC. Translating gives CASSIVGQIGEQYF.

This clonotype was observed at least ten times. This chain uses TRBV7-3 with TRBJ2-5; 8 positions agree with TRBD2. There are 15 residues in the CDR3. V shed 5 bases, J shed 1 base, and the junction held 6 bases outside the gene matches. Germline-derived CDR1 and CDR2 are SGHTA and FQGTGA. The CDR3 DNA reads TGTGCCAGCAGCCTTAGCGGGATGGGCCAAGAGACCCAGTACTTC. Residues: CASSLSGMGQETQYF.

This clonotype appeared many times. The CDR3 DNA is TGTGCCAGCAGTCTACGGGGACAGGGCACCGAGCAGTTCTTC. Translation gives CASSLRGQGTEQFF. The chain uses TRBV12-3 or TRBV12-4 and TRBJ2-1; 9 bases match TRBD1. V lost 5 bases and J lost 10; bases outside the gene matches: 9. The CDR3 loop spans 14 amino acids.

This clonotype came up many times. The CDR3: CASSKQGRPYNEQFF. The CDR3 DNA is TGTGCCAGCAGCAAACAGGGAAGACCCTACAATGAGCAGTTCTTC. The V and J genes are TRBV11-3 and TRBJ2-1; tentatively, D is TRBD1 (6 bases). Germline CDR1 and CDR2: SGHNT and YENEEA. The CDR3 totals 15 residues. Trimming took off 5 bases at V and 2 bases at J, with 13 bases between the two ends.

This clonotype appeared a few times. V gene TRBV20-1 combines with J gene TRBJ2-2; D call uncertain. This CDR3 is built from 15 residues. Trimming removed 0 bases at V and 4 bases at J, with 12 bases between. The germline V gene has CDR1 DFQATT and CDR2 SNEGSKA (reference sequence). CDR3 sequence: CSARDLKDLTGELFF. CDR3 sequence (DNA): TGCAGTGCTAGAGATCTTAAGGACCTCACCGGGGAGCTGTTTTTT.

This sequence joins TRBV9 and TRBJ2-5; a possible D gene is TRBD1 (6 bases). This CDR3 has 16 residues. Germline CDR1 and CDR2: SGDLS and YYNGEE. Trimming shortened V by 0 bases and J by 2 bases, and 14 bases separated the two germline ends. The CDR3 sequence is CASSVGGHALQETQYF. In DNA, the CDR3 is TGTGCCAGCAGCGTAGGGGGACACGCGTTACAAGAGACCCAGTACTTC.

This clonotype came up many times. This chain joins TRBV6-4 and TRBJ2-2; possibly TRBD2 for D (6 bases). Germline CDR1 and CDR2: MRHNA and SNTAGT. The CDR3 is 14 amino acids. V lost 6 bases and J lost 7, with 15 bases in between. The chain's CDR3 is CASRRDSISGELFF. CDR3 nucleotide sequence: TGTGCCAGCAGGCGGGACTCCATAAGCGGGGAGCTGTTTTTT.

This chain links TRBV29-1 with TRBJ1-2; D possibly corresponds to TRBD1 (5 bases). V was pared by 6 bases and J by 8 bases, with 16 bases between. CDR1 is SQVTM and CDR2 is ANQGSEA in the germline V gene. The CDR3 spans 12 residues. CDR3 residues: CSVPAGSQGYTF. Here the CDR3 DNA reads TGCAGCGTCCCAGCAGGGAGTCAAGGCTACACCTTC.

This clonotype was seen repeatedly, ten times or more. This rearrangement joins TRBV28 to TRBJ2-1, with 8 nucleotides matching TRBD2. V lost 3 bases and J lost 0; bases outside the gene matches: 4. The CDR3 loop spans 16 amino acids. CDR1 is MDHEN, CDR2 SYDVKM, per germline. The CDR3 region has the DNA TGTGCCAGCAGTTTCGTCGGGAGGGCCTCCTACAATGAGCAGTTCTTC. This encodes CASSFVGRASYNEQFF.

CDR3 in amino acids: CASSVGTGGSYNEQFF. The CDR3 DNA reads TGTGCCAGCAGTGTCGGGACAGGGGGTTCCTACAATGAGCAGTTCTTC. The J gene is TRBJ2-1, the V gene TRBV11-2; 11 bases align to TRBD1. This CDR3 spans 16 amino acids. Germline loops: CDR1 SGHAT, CDR2 FQNNGV. V was clipped by 6 bases and J by 1 base; unmatched bases: 5.

The J gene is TRBJ1-4, the V gene TRBV3-1; weak D call: TRBD1 (6 bases). The germline V gene encodes CDR1 LGHDT and CDR2 YNNKEL (reference sequence). The CDR3 covers 15 residues. V was cut by 3 bases and J by 4 bases, with 12 bases left in between. This CDR3 is CASSQTGGGNEKLFF. The CDR3 DNA reads TGTGCCAGCAGCCAGACGGGAGGGGGTAATGAAAAACTGTTTTTT.

This chain connects TRBV20-1 to TRBJ2-7; TRBD1 is a possible D gene (5 bases). Germline V lookup: CDR1 DFQATT, CDR2 SNEGSKA (reference sequence). V shed 0 bases and J shed 4 bases, with 25 bases lying between them. The CDR3 totals 18 residues. This chain's CDR3 is CSARELSEDHVTGYEQYF. The CDR3 DNA reads TGCAGTGCTAGAGAGTTAAGTGAGGACCACGTAACAGGTTACGAGCAGTACTTC.

This clonotype was seen at least ten times. The CDR3 bases are TGTGCCAGCACCCGCGGCAGGGGGGAGCAGCCCCAGCATTTT. Translation gives CASTRGRGEQPQHF. The V gene is TRBV28, the J gene TRBJ1-5, with 7 nucleotides matching TRBD1. Germline V gene data show CDR1 as MDHEN and CDR2 as SYDVKM. This CDR3 has 14 amino acids. V lost 7 bases to trimming and J lost 7 bases; unmatched junction nucleotides: 10.

There are a few counts of this clonotype. V gene TRBV7-2 combines with J gene TRBJ2-7; 8 nucleotides align to TRBD2. The J segment lost 1 base and the V segment lost 3 bases, leaving 8 bases of the junction unmatched. The CDR3 is 16 amino acids. Germline values: CDR1 SGHTA, CDR2 FQGNSA. In DNA form, the CDR3 reads TGTGCCAGCAGCTTGGATCTAGCGGGCGGTTCCTACGAGCAGTACTTC. This translates into CASSLDLAGGSYEQYF.

This clonotype was seen ten or more times. The chain combines TRBV7-3 with TRBJ2-3; perhaps TRBD1 as D (5 bases). The germline V gene encodes CDR1 SGHTA and CDR2 FQGTGA. The CDR3 is 14 amino acids. Trimming cost V 5 bases and J 4 bases, with 13 bases left between them. As DNA, the CDR3 is TGTGCCAGCAGCCCCCACCAGGGCTCAGATACGCAGTATTTT. This translates into CASSPHQGSDTQYF.

In this sample, this clonotype turned up many times. This chain links TRBV27 with TRBJ2-7, with 7 nucleotides matching TRBD2. The CDR3 runs 14 residues. The ends lost 10 bases at V and 3 bases at J; junction bases unmatched: 12. CDR1 and CDR2 (germline): MNHEY, SMNVEV (reference sequence). CDR3 sequence reads: CATRGRTSVYEQYF. The CDR3 DNA reads as TGTGCCACCCGAGGCAGAACTAGCGTCTACGAGCAGTACTTC.

The table lists this clonotype with many counts. This sequence joins TRBV6-1 and TRBJ2-7, with D perhaps TRBD1 or TRBD2 (5 bases each). CDR3 length: 12 amino acids. Trimming removed 6 bases from V and 5 bases from J, with 11 bases in between. Germline values: CDR1 MNHNS, CDR2 SASEGT. The CDR3 loop is CASSSTGHEQYF. CDR3 DNA sequence: TGTGCCAGCAGCTCTACGGGGCACGAGCAGTACTTC.

V gene TRBV7-9 combines with J gene TRBJ1-2; D might be TRBD1 (6 bases). This CDR3 is built from 13 residues. Germline V lookup: CDR1 SEHNR, CDR2 FQNEAQ (reference sequence). Trimming cost V 6 bases and J 7 bases, with 15 bases left between them. CDR3: CASSSAGGAGYTF. The CDR3 nucleotides are TGTGCCAGCAGTTCGGCGGGGGGCGCTGGCTACACCTTC.

Regarding this clonotype: A clone one base away is much larger, so this may be a read error. The gene calls are TRBV14 and TRBJ2-1, with D tentatively TRBD1 or TRBD2 (5 bases each). This CDR3 has 14 residues. CDR1 and CDR2 (germline): SGHDN, FVKESK. The CDR3, as DNA: TGTACCAGCAGCCAAGCCGGGACCCGAAATGAGCAGTTCTTC. Its protein product is CTSSQAGTRNEQFF.

This chain connects TRBV5-1 to TRBJ1-1; the D is unclear. This CDR3 region has 13 residues. V lost 4 bases to trimming and J lost 7 bases, with 14 bases between them. Germline assignment: CDR1 SGHRS and CDR2 YFSETQ. The CDR3 DNA sequence: TGCGCCAGCAGCCAACTGGGTCGGGGTGAAGCTTTCTTT. Translation: CASSQLGRGEAFF.

This clonotype occurred a few times. The chain links TRBV9 to TRBJ2-3, with D possibly TRBD1 on 5 matching bases. Germline V gene data show CDR1 as SGDLS and CDR2 as YYNGEE. This CDR3 has 14 residues. Deletions cut 2 bases from V and 2 bases from J, with 9 bases between. As DNA, the CDR3 is TGTGCCAGCAGCGTTAGGGGTGACACAGATACGCAGTATTTT. It translates to CASSVRGDTDTQYF.

Worth noting for this clonotype: Given a much more abundant clone one base away, this may be a read error. The chain carries TRBV6-1 and TRBJ1-5; no definite D call. Germline values: CDR1 MNHNS, CDR2 SASEGT. V was trimmed by 7 bases and J by 6 bases, leaving 25 bases between them. This CDR3 spans 17 amino acids. CDR3 bases: TGTGCCAGCACTCGTAGTAAGGGTAGGGCCTGGGGTCAGCCCCAGCATTTT. The encoded protein is CASTRSKGRAWGQPQHF.

This clonotype was seen at least ten times. This rearrangement joins TRBV6-1 to TRBJ1-5, with 10 nucleotides matching TRBD1. The CDR3 has 17 residues. V dropped 8 bases and J dropped 1; count of bases not matched to a gene: 11. The germline CDR1 and CDR2 sequences are MNHNS and SASEGT. The CDR3 DNA follows: TGTGCCAGCCGCCAGACAGGGGGCGGACAGAGCAATCAGCCCCAGCATTTT. Its translation: CASRQTGGGQSNQPQHF.

Many counts were recorded for this clonotype. The chain uses TRBV10-3 and TRBJ1-1; possibly TRBD1 for D (5 bases). The CDR3 contains 14 residues. V lost 3 bases to trimming and J lost 8 bases, with 16 bases between them. Per germline, CDR1 ENHRY and CDR2 SYGVKD. CDR3 nucleotide sequence: TGTGCCATCAGTGAAAATGCGGGAGGGGCAGAAGCTTTCTTT. This sequence encodes CAISENAGGAEAFF.